These 9 T cell receptor beta chains were sequenced from one sample in a study of blood T cell repertoires in COVID-19. The protocol was immunoSEQ multiplex PCR, while the TCRdb copy is restricted to in-frame clones and leaves out a portion. This table holds about 350,000 clones, roughly 90% found once. What was sequenced was peripheral blood. The receptors shown here come from a woman aged 55-70 years with COVID-19, enrolled during active disease.

V is TRBV5-5 and J is TRBJ1-5; possible D gene TRBD1, 5 bases. Germline lookup yields CDR1 SGHKS and CDR2 YYEKEE (reference sequence). The CDR3 totals 14 residues. The V end lost 7 bases, the J end lost 0 bases, and 11 bases lay between the germline ends. CDR3 nucleotides: TGTGCCAGCGCGACGGGGGATAGCAATCAGCCCCAGCATTTT. Amino acid sequence: CASATGDSNQPQHF.

The chain recombines TRBV2 with TRBJ1-5; 9 bases map to TRBD1. CDR1 is SNHLY and CDR2 is FYNNEI in the germline V gene. The CDR3 is made up of 15 amino acids. The trim removed 6 bases at V and 5 bases at J, leaving 8 bases unmatched. Here the CDR3 reads CASRAGTGNYQPQHF. In DNA form, the CDR3 reads TGTGCCAGCAGAGCCGGGACAGGGAATTATCAGCCCCAGCATTTT.

The chain employs TRBV27 and TRBJ1-6; D not resolved. V lost 4 bases, J lost 9 bases, and 10 bases lay in between. CDR1 is MNHEY and CDR2 is SMNVEV in the germline V gene (reference sequence). This CDR3 is built from 13 residues. The CDR3 DNA follows: TGTGCCAGCAGTTATAACAGCTTTTCACCCCTCCACTTT. Protein sequence: CASSYNSFSPLHF.

The chain joins TRBV30 to TRBJ2-1; D might be TRBD1 (5 bases). Germline lookup yields CDR1 GTSNPN and CDR2 SVGIG (reference sequence). Trimming left V 5 bases short and J 8 bases short, with 10 bases between. There are 11 residues in the CDR3. CDR3 protein: CAWGAAHEQFF. In nucleotides, the CDR3 is TGTGCCTGGGGGGCGGCCCATGAGCAGTTCTTC. Filled out from reference TRBV30 and TRBJ2-1, the complete variable domain reads SQTIHQWPATLVQPVGSPLSLECTVEGTSNPNLYWYRQAAGRGLQLLFYSVGIGQISSEVPQNLSASRPQDRQFILSSKKLLLSDSGFYLCAWGAAHEQFFGPGTRLTVL.

Comment on this clone: One junction end disagrees with the germline gene, perhaps due to a read error. The gene calls are TRBV11-2 and TRBJ1-2; possibly TRBD1 for D (5 bases). Per the germline V gene, CDR1 is SGHAT and CDR2 is FQNNGV. This CDR3 contains 15 residues. In DNA, the CDR3 is TGTGCCGGCAGCTTAGAGCGCGGGGACGGATATGGCTACACCTTC. Amino acid sequence: CAGSLERGDGYGYTF.

The J gene is TRBJ1-3, the V gene TRBV25-1, with D possibly TRBD1 on 5 matching bases. Germline loops: CDR1 MGHDK, CDR2 SYGVNS. The CDR3 is 14 amino acids. The V end lost 1 base, the J end lost 1 base, and 5 bases lay between the germline ends. The CDR3 reads CASSESGSGNTIYF. The CDR3 nucleotides read TGTGCCAGCAGTGAATCAGGGTCTGGAAACACCATATATTTT.

The rearrangement uses TRBV19 and TRBJ2-2; TRBD1 matches at 7 bases. The CDR3 totals 17 residues. Germline CDR1 and CDR2: LNHDA and SQIVND (reference sequence). Unmatched junction bases numbered 11, after V lost 7 bases and J lost 0 bases. This chain's CDR3 is CASTGPSGQANTGELFF. The CDR3 DNA follows: TGTGCCAGTACCGGACCCAGCGGACAGGCGAACACCGGGGAGCTGTTTTTT.

The sample holds a few counts of this clone. The V and J genes are TRBV7-9 and TRBJ2-7; no reliable D call. V was shortened by 1 base and J by 3 bases, with 7 bases between the two germline ends. The germline V gene encodes CDR1 SEHNR and CDR2 FQNEAQ (reference sequence). The CDR3 has 13 residues. The CDR3 loop reads CASSLVGGYEQYF. Written as DNA, the CDR3 is TGTGCCAGCAGCTTAGTCGGTGGCTACGAGCAGTACTTC.

Here the CDR3 reads CATYRVSARNTEAFF. CDR3 nucleotides: TGTGCCACCTATCGAGTTTCCGCACGAAACACTGAAGCTTTCTTT. V and J are TRBV6-5 and TRBJ1-1, with D unclear. Germline CDR1 is MNHEY and CDR2 is SVGAGI. V was clipped by 10 bases and J by 2 bases, with 20 bases between them. The CDR3 sequence is 15 residues long.